A single sample gave rise to the 3 T cell receptor beta chains below, sequenced in a study of T cell repertoires in cytomegalovirus infection (dated by TCRdb to the late 2010s). TCRdb lists the instrument as Illumina HiSeq 1500. TCRdb's own reprocessing of the public reads used fastp at Q25 and MiXCR and kept productive beta chains. Each CDR3 protein gets just one entry, which takes the most common genes and DNA from the rows behind it. The sample data list some 160,000 distinct CDR3 sequences, and approximately 17% of these were observed just once. The ten largest clones represent 18% of the sample. The sample consisted of CD8+ T cells from PBMCs. Receptor source: a human donor in good health (CMV status not recorded). Some clones in this sample may be carry-over from other donors' samples.

The chain joins TRBV5-4 to TRBJ2-2; D call uncertain. CDR3 length: 12 amino acids. Germline CDR1 and CDR2: SGHNT and YYREEE (reference sequence). The V end lost 6 bases, the J end lost 7 bases, and 10 bases lay between the germline ends. Here the CDR3 DNA reads TGTGCCAGCACCGGCCCAGGCGGGGAGCTGTTTTTT. This codes for CASTGPGGELFF.

V usage is TRBV7-2 and J usage is TRBJ1-5; D remains unclear. Germline CDR1 reads SGHTA; CDR2 reads FQGNSA. V lost 4 bases and J lost 9, with 13 bases in between. The CDR3 spans 13 residues. CDR3 in DNA: TGTGCCAGCAGCTCAACTCCAGAGAGGCCCCAGCATTTT. It translates to CASSSTPERPQHF.

This clonotype was observed a few times. The chain links TRBV15 to TRBJ2-1; 7 bases line up with TRBD1. The ends lost 0 bases at V and 13 bases at J; junction bases unmatched: 3. The CDR3 has 12 residues. Germline V gene data show CDR1 as LNHNV and CDR2 as YYDKDF (reference sequence). As DNA, the CDR3 is TGTGCCACCAGCAGAGATAGGGACAGCCAGTTCTTC. Protein product: CATSRDRDSQFF.